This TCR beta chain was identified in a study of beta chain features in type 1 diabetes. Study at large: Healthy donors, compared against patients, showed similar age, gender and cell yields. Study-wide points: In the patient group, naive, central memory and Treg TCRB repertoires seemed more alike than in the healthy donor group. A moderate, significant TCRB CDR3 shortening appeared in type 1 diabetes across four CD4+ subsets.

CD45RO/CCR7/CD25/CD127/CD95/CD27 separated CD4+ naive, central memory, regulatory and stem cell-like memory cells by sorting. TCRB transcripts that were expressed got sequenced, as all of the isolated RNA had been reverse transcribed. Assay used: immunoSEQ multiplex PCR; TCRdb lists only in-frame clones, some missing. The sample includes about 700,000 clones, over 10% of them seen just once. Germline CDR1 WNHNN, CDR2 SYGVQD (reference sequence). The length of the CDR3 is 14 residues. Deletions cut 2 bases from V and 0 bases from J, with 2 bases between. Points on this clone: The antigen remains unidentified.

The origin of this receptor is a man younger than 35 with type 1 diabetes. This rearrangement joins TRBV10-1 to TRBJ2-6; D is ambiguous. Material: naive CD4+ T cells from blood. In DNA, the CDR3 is TGCGCCAGCAGTGAGGGCTCTGGGGCCAACGTCCTGACTTTC. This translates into CASSEGSGANVLTF.